Here is one TCR beta chain with its context. Germline V gene lookup returns CDR1 SGHTA and CDR2 FQGTGA. The CDR3 is made up of 16 amino acids. The V segment lost 6 bases and the J segment 6 bases; nucleotides outside the gene matches: 14. Repertoires were generated with immunoSEQ multiplex PCR, while TCRdb's copy carries only in-frame clones and drops some. The sample lists just over 20,000 clones; 90% were seen once. These data come from a study of PD-L1 blockade in urothelial cancer. The chain joins TRBV7-3 to TRBJ2-7; TRBD1 aligns across 10 bases. The sequence was obtained from a woman aged 55-70 years with urothelial cancer. Sequenced here: PBMCs, sampled around atezolizumab (anti-PD-L1) treatment. CDR3: CASSLYRDRGKGEQYF. Written as DNA, the CDR3 is TGTGCCAGCAGTCTTTACCGGGACAGGGGTAAGGGCGAGCAGTACTTC.